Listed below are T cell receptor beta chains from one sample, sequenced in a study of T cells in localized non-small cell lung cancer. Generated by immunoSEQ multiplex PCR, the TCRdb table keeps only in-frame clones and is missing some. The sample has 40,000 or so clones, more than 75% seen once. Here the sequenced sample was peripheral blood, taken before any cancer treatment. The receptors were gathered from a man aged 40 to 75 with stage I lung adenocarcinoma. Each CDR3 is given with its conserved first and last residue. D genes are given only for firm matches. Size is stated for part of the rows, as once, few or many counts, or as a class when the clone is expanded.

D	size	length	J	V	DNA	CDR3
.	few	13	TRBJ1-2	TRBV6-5	TGTGCCAGCAGTTACATCAGGGAAAGTGGCTACACCTTC	CASSYIRESGYTF
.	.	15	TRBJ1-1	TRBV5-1	TGCGCCAGCAGCTTGGTGGCAGGGATGGACACTGAAGCTTTCTTT	CASSLVAGMDTEAFF
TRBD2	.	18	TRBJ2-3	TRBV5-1	TGCGCCAGCAGCTTGCACCAACTAGCGGGAGTCCTCACAGATACGCAGTATTTT	CASSLHQLAGVLTDTQYF
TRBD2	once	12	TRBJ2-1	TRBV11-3	TGTGCCAGCAGGGGGGGGACTAGCGAGCAGTTCTTC	CASRGGTSEQFF
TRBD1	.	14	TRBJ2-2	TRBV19	TGTGCCAGTAGTATGGGACAGTACACCGGGGAGCTGTTTTTT	CASSMGQYTGELFF
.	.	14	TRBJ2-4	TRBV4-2	TGTGCCAGCAGCCAAGATGTCACTGGGGACATTCAGTACTTC	CASSQDVTGDIQYF
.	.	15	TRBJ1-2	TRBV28	TGTGCCAGCAGTTTACGGGGGTCCCCTAACTATGGCTACACCTTC	CASSLRGSPNYGYTF
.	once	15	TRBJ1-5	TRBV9	TGTGCCAGCAGCGTAGGCGGGGAGTCCAATCAGCCCCAGCATTTT	CASSVGGESNQPQHF
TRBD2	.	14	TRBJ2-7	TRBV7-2	TGTGCCAGCAGCCGTTCTAGCGGGAGTCGGGAGCAGTACTTC	CASSRSSGSREQYF
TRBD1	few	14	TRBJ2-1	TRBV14	TGTGCCAGCAGCCACCCCGACAGGGGGGTTGAGCAGTTCTTC	CASSHPDRGVEQFF
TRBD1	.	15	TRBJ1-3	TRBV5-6	TGTGCCAGCAGCTCCGGGACAGGATCTGGAAACACCATATATTTT	CASSSGTGSGNTIYF
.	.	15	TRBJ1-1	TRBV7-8	TGTGCCAGCAGCTGGACGCCGAGGCCCCACACTGAAGCTTTCTTT	CASSWTPRPHTEAFF
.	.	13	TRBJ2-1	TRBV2	TGTGCCAGCAGTGTGTCAAGACACAATGAGCAGTTCTTC	CASSVSRHNEQFF
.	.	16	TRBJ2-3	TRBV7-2	TGTGCCAGCAGCTTAGCGGGAGGGGGAGGCACAGATACGCAGTATTTT	CASSLAGGGGTDTQYF
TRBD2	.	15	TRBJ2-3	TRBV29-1	TGCAGCGTTGAGCGGACTAGCGGGATAACAGATACGCAGTATTTT	CSVERTSGITDTQYF
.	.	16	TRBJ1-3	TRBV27	TGTGCCAGCAGTGCAACAGGGTTCGGTTCTGGAAACACCATATATTTT	CASSATGFGSGNTIYF
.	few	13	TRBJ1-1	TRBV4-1	TGCGCCAGCAGCCAAGCATGGGGCACTGAAGCTTTCTTT	CASSQAWGTEAFF
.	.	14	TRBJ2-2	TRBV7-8	TGTGCCAGCAGCTTAGGATGGGGGTCCGGGGAGCTGTTTTTT	CASSLGWGSGELFF
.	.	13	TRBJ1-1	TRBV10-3	TGTGCCATCAGTGAGCTCATGAACACTGAAGCTTTCTTT	CAISELMNTEAFF
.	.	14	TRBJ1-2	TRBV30	TGTGCCTGGAGTGTCACGGAGGGGGGTCAGGGCTACACCTTC	CAWSVTEGGQGYTF
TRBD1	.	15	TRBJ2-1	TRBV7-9	TGTGCCAGCAGCTGGACAGGGTCCTCCTACAATGAGCAGTTCTTC	CASSWTGSSYNEQFF
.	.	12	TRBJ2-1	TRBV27	TGTGCCAGCAGTTTATCGAAAGGAGCGGAGTTCTTC	CASSLSKGAEFF
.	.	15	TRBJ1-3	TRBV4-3	TGCGCCAGCAGCCAAGCGGTAGTCTCTGGAAACACCATATATTTT	CASSQAVVSGNTIYF
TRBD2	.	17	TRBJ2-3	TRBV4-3	TGCGCCAGCAGCCAAGATCGGACTAGCGGGAGTACAGATACGCAGTATTTT	CASSQDRTSGSTDTQYF
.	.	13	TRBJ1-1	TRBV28	TGTGCCAGCAAACTCGAATCGAACACTGAAGCTTTCTTT	CASKLESNTEAFF
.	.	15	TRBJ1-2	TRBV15	TGTGCCACCAGCGTCGAGCGACAGTTAGGGTATGGCTACACCTTC	CATSVERQLGYGYTF
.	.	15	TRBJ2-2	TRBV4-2	TGTGCCAGCAGCCAAGTATCAGGGAACACCGGGGAGCTGTTTTTT	CASSQVSGNTGELFF
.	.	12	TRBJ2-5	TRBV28	TGTGCCAGCAGAGTAGCTCAAGAGACCCAGTACTTC	CASRVAQETQYF
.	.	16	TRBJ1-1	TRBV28	TGTGCCAGCAGAAAGGTTAAGCTGCAAAGGGACACTGAAGCTTTCTTT	CASRKVKLQRDTEAFF
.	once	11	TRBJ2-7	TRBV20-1	TGCAGTGCTAGTTCTAGGGGGGAGCAGTACTTC	CSASSRGEQYF
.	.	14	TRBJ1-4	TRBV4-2	TGTGCCAGCAGCCAAGAAACAGGGAATGAAAAACTGTTTTTT	CASSQETGNEKLFF
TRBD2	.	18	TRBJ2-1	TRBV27	TGTGCCAGCAGTCCAAGACTAGCGGGAGGCCCCATCTACAATGAGCAGTTCTTC	CASSPRLAGGPIYNEQFF
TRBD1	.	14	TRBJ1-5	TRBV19	TGTGCCACCCGAGGGGAGGGGGCGAATCAGCCCCAGCATTTT	CATRGEGANQPQHF
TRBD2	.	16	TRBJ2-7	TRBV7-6	TGTGCCAGCAGCCCCAGGAGGCTAGCGGGAGTATACGAGCAGTACTTC	CASSPRRLAGVYEQYF
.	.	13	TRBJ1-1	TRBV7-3	TGTGCCAGCAGCCCCCAGGGGAGCACTGAAGCTTTCTTT	CASSPQGSTEAFF
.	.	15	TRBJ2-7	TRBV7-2	TGTGCCAGCAGCTTACGATCTGAGTTTAGCTACGAGCAGTACTTC	CASSLRSEFSYEQYF
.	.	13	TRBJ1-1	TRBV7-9	TGTGCCAGCAGCACCTCAGCGGACACTGAAGCTTTCTTT	CASSTSADTEAFF
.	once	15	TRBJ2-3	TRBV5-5	TGTGCCAGCAGCTTGGCCACGATTCCCACAGATACGCAGTATTTT	CASSLATIPTDTQYF
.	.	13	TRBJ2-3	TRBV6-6	TGTGCCAGCAGTTCCGGGAGTGGAGATACGCAGTATTTT	CASSSGSGDTQYF
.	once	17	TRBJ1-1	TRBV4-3	TGCGCCAGCAGCCAAGATAATCGTCATGGGAGGGACACTGAAGCTTTCTTT	CASSQDNRHGRDTEAFF
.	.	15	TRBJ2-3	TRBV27	TGTGCCAGCAGTCTAACAGTCCCAAGGAGAGATACGCAGTATTTT	CASSLTVPRRDTQYF
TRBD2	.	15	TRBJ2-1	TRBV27	TGTGCCAGCAGTCTTAGCGGGAGATCCTACAATGAGCAGTTCTTC	CASSLSGRSYNEQFF
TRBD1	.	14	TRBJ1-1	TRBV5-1	TGCGCCAGCAGCGTCGGCGGCCAGGGGGGAGAAGCTTTCTTT	CASSVGGQGGEAFF
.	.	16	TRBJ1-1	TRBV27	TGTGCCAGCAGTCTAACCCCGGACGGAGCGACCACTGAAGCTTTCTTT	CASSLTPDGATTEAFF
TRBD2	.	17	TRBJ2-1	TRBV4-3	TGCGCCAGCAGCCAAGATCTGACTAGCGGGGGAGATCGAGAGCAGTTCTTC	CASSQDLTSGGDREQFF
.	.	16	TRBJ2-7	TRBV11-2	TGTGCCAGCAGCCCTCAAAACCCGGGAATCTCCTACGAGCAGTACTTC	CASSPQNPGISYEQYF
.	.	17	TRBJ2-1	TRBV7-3	TGTGCCAGCAGCTTAGCCCCCTCAAGGACGGCAGACAATGAGCAGTTCTTC	CASSLAPSRTADNEQFF
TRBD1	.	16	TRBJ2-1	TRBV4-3	TGCGCCAGCAGCCTATCCTGGACAGGGCTTTACAATGAGCAGTTCTTC	CASSLSWTGLYNEQFF
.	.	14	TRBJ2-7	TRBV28	TGTGCCAGCAGTTCTCTCGGGCCCCCCTACGAGCAGTACTTC	CASSSLGPPYEQYF
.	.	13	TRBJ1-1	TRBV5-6	TGTGCCAGCAGCCCCCCTTTTATCAGTGAAGCTTTCTTT	CASSPPFISEAFF
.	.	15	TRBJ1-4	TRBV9	TGTGCCAGCAGCGTAGGGGAAGGTGCCTTTGAAAAACTGTTTTTT	CASSVGEGAFEKLFF
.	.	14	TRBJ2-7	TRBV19	TGTGCCAGTAGCCGTAGCTCGAGGTACCACGAGCAGTACTTC	CASSRSSRYHEQYF
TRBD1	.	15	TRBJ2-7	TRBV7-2	TGTGCCAGCAGCAGCTCCGGGACAGCGCCCTACGAGCAGTACTTC	CASSSSGTAPYEQYF
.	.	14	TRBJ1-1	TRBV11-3	TGTGCCAGCAGCTTAGATAGCGAAAGCACTGAAGCTTTCTTT	CASSLDSESTEAFF
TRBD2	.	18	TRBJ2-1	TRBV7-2	TGTGCCAGCAGCTTAGAAGGGACTAGCGGGAGATTCAACAATGAGCAGTTCTTC	CASSLEGTSGRFNNEQFF
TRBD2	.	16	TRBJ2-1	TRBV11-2	TGTGCCAGCAGCTTAGAGAGCGGGGCCCGGGGTTCTGAGCAGTTCTTC	CASSLESGARGSEQFF